Listed below are T cell receptor beta chains from one sample, sequenced in a study of blood T cell repertoires in COVID-19. Assay used: immunoSEQ multiplex PCR; TCRdb lists only in-frame clones, some missing. Of 100,000 to 150,000 clones in the sample, 80% to 90% are singletons; the top ten hold over 3.5%. The specimen sequenced was peripheral blood. The source is a woman aged 55-70 years with acute or convalescent COVID-19. The CDR3 runs from the conserved cysteine through the conserved F or W. A D gene is named only where the DNA matches it firmly. A row's size may be missing; if present it is once, few, many or a size class.

CDR3nt	CDR3aa	d_gene	abundance	j_gene	v_gene
TGCGCCAGCAGCTTGGAGACAGGATCAAACACTGAAGCTTTCTTT	CASSLETGSNTEAFF	.	once	TRBJ1-1	TRBV5-1
TGCAGCGCCCGGACAGGCGGCAGCAATCAGCCCCAGCATTTT	CSARTGGSNQPQHF	TRBD1	.	TRBJ1-5	TRBV29-1
TGTGCCAGCAGCTCAAGGACAGGGTTAAACGCTGAAGCTTTCTTT	CASSSRTGLNAEAFF	TRBD1	.	TRBJ1-1	TRBV5-4
TGTGCCAGCATTGCTGCTCTCGGAGGCGAGCAGTACTTC	CASIAALGGEQYF	.	.	TRBJ2-7	TRBV25-1
TGTGCCAGTTCTGGGGGGGTTATTGGCTACACCTTC	CASSGGVIGYTF	.	.	TRBJ1-2	TRBV3-1/TRBV3-2
TGTGCCAGCAGGCATTCAGGGGCCCGCTGGGGAAACACCATATATTTT	CASRHSGARWGNTIYF	.	.	TRBJ1-3	TRBV27
TGCGCCAGCAGAGCGGGAGGGCCCCAGTTCTTC	CASRAGGPQFF	TRBD2	.	TRBJ2-1	TRBV5-1
TGTGCCTGGACCGGACTAGCGGGAATCAATGAGCAGTTCTTC	CAWTGLAGINEQFF	TRBD2	.	TRBJ2-1	TRBV30
TGTGCCAGCGGCAGTGGCCCAGCGAACACCGGGGAGCTGTTTTTT	CASGSGPANTGELFF	.	.	TRBJ2-2	TRBV7-9
TGCAGCGCCGGTAATGAAAAACTGTTTTTT	CSAGNEKLFF	.	few	TRBJ1-4	TRBV29-1
TGTGCCAGCAGCTTAAACGGCTATGGCTACACCTTC	CASSLNGYGYTF	.	.	TRBJ1-2	TRBV7-3
TGTGCCAGCAGTGAAGGGGGCAAAAAACTGTTTTTT	CASSEGGKKLFF	.	.	TRBJ1-4	TRBV6-1
TGTGCCAGCAGTCGTAGCACCTACGAGCAGTACTTC	CASSRSTYEQYF	.	once	TRBJ2-7	TRBV28
TGTGCCAGCACTCTGGGACAGGGGGACACCGGGGAGCTGTTTTTT	CASTLGQGDTGELFF	TRBD1	once	TRBJ2-2	TRBV9
TGTGCCTGGAGTCAGCAGGGCTCCTACAATGAGCAGTTCTTC	CAWSQQGSYNEQFF	.	once	TRBJ2-1	TRBV30
TGTGCCACCGAGGGCCCCAATTCACCCCTCCACTTT	CATEGPNSPLHF	.	.	TRBJ1-6	TRBV28
TGTGCCATCAGTGAGTCCGGGGGACCCTATGGCTACACCTTC	CAISESGGPYGYTF	.	.	TRBJ1-2	TRBV10-3
TGCGCCAGCAGCTCGCACTCACTGGAGCAGTACTTC	CASSSHSLEQYF	.	.	TRBJ2-7	TRBV5-1
TGCGCCAGCAGCCTAGACAGGGAGGCCCAAGAGACCCAGTACTTC	CASSLDREAQETQYF	.	.	TRBJ2-5	TRBV10-1
TGTGCCAGCTCACGTCATAAGCTCGGTATGACCGGGGAGCTGTTTTTT	CASSRHKLGMTGELFF	.	.	TRBJ2-2	TRBV18
TGTGCCAGCAGCCAAGCGACTAGCGGGTGGAACACCGGGGAGCTGTTTTTT	CASSQATSGWNTGELFF	TRBD2	.	TRBJ2-2	TRBV4-2
TGTGCCAGCAGCGTAAACAGGGGCATTGTAACTAATGAAAAACTGTTTTTT	CASSVNRGIVTNEKLFF	TRBD1	.	TRBJ1-4	TRBV5-6
TGTGCCAGCAGCCTCAGGGTCCAAGAGACCCAGTACTTC	CASSLRVQETQYF	.	.	TRBJ2-5	TRBV5-4
TGTGCCAGCTCACCCTCGACAGGGGCCGGGGAGCTGTTTTTT	CASSPSTGAGELFF	TRBD1	.	TRBJ2-2	TRBV18
TGTGCCAGCACAGATGGGGGGAAAGAGACCCAGTACTTC	CASTDGGKETQYF	.	.	TRBJ2-5	TRBV11-3
TGTGCCAGCAGCCAAGGAACAGGGGTTGGAACTGAAGCTTTCTTT	CASSQGTGVGTEAFF	TRBD1	.	TRBJ1-1	TRBV3-1/TRBV3-2
TGTGCCAGCAGCCAAGAGGCCACGGGACAGGTCTATGGCTACACCTTC	CASSQEATGQVYGYTF	TRBD1	.	TRBJ1-2	TRBV4-2
TGTGCCTGGAGTTTGGGGCTGGGAAATACGCAGTATTTT	CAWSLGLGNTQYF	.	.	TRBJ2-3	TRBV30
TGTGCCAGCAGCTTGCCAGTCAGCACAGATACGCAGTATTTT	CASSLPVSTDTQYF	.	.	TRBJ2-3	TRBV5-6
TGTGCCAGCTCCGCCCAGGGGGCAAATGAGCAGTTCTTC	CASSAQGANEQFF	TRBD1	.	TRBJ2-1	TRBV2
TGTGCCAGTAGTACCCGTTATGATACGCAGTATTTT	CASSTRYDTQYF	.	.	TRBJ2-3	TRBV19
TGTGCCAGCAGACGCCAGGGGGTTGGTGGCTACACCTTC	CASRRQGVGGYTF	TRBD1	.	TRBJ1-2	TRBV6-5
TGTGCCAGCAGCTTAGACAGTAAAAACAATGAGCAGTTCTTC	CASSLDSKNNEQFF	.	.	TRBJ2-1	TRBV11-3
TGCGCCAGCAGCGCCGGAGGAGGGACCGTCTCGGGAAACACCATATATTTT	CASSAGGGTVSGNTIYF	.	.	TRBJ1-3	TRBV5-1
TGTGCCAGCAGCCCTCGAGAGTGGGTCGGGAGCTCCTACGAGCAGTACTTC	CASSPREWVGSSYEQYF	.	.	TRBJ2-7	TRBV4-2
TGTGCCAGCAGCCAAACAACCCGGCTAGTCCCGAGCACATCCCACACAGATACGCAGTATTTT	CASSQTTRLVPSTSHTDTQYF	.	.	TRBJ2-3	TRBV3-1/TRBV3-2
TGTGCCAGCAGTTTAACCCGGTTGAGCTCTGGAAACACCATATATTTT	CASSLTRLSSGNTIYF	.	few	TRBJ1-3	TRBV6-5
TGCAGCGTTTGTCACCGCCTAATCACTGAAGCTTTCTTT	CSVCHRLITEAFF	.	.	TRBJ1-1	TRBV29-1
TGTGCCAGCATCGGCGGGAGGGCCCGCAACACCGGGGAGCTGTTTTTT	CASIGGRARNTGELFF	TRBD2	.	TRBJ2-2	TRBV7-9
TGTGCCAGTAACACAGCGGGAGGGGCCTACAATGAGCAGTTCTTC	CASNTAGGAYNEQFF	TRBD2	.	TRBJ2-1	TRBV2
TGTGCCAGCAGCCATCTTTCTAGCGGGAGGGGAGAGACCCAGTACTTC	CASSHLSSGRGETQYF	TRBD2	.	TRBJ2-5	TRBV14
TGTGCCAGCAGCCTCTCGGGGAGCTATGGCTACACCTTC	CASSLSGSYGYTF	.	.	TRBJ1-2	TRBV3-1/TRBV3-2
TGCAGTGCTAGTCCCCTAGCGGGAGGCCCCACAGATACGCAGTATTTT	CSASPLAGGPTDTQYF	TRBD2	.	TRBJ2-3	TRBV20-1
TGTGCCAGCAGTGATAGGGCAGGGGCCAATTCACCCCTCCACTTT	CASSDRAGANSPLHF	.	.	TRBJ1-6	TRBV6-1
TGTGCCAGCTCCCCTCGGGGAGACCAGGGCTACACCTTC	CASSPRGDQGYTF	.	.	TRBJ1-2	TRBV18
TGTGCCAGCAGCTTGGAAGCTAGCGGAGCTTACAATGAGCAGTTCTTC	CASSLEASGAYNEQFF	TRBD2	.	TRBJ2-1	TRBV5-4
TGTGCCAGCAGTTACAGGCAGGGGGTTTCCAACGAGCAGTACTTC	CASSYRQGVSNEQYF	TRBD1	.	TRBJ2-7	TRBV6-5
TGCGCCAGCAGCTTCGTTGCCAGGGAAGGCGAGACCCAGTACTTC	CASSFVAREGETQYF	.	.	TRBJ2-5	TRBV5-1
TGTGCCAGCAATCCGGGACAGGGGCGATCCAATGAGCAGTTCTTC	CASNPGQGRSNEQFF	TRBD1	.	TRBJ2-1	TRBV27
TGCGCCAGCAGCTTGGGACTGCAAGAGACCCAGTACTTC	CASSLGLQETQYF	.	.	TRBJ2-5	TRBV5-1
TGTGCCAGCAGCCAAGAGATTTTACCGGGAACGAATGAAAAACTGTTTTTT	CASSQEILPGTNEKLFF	.	.	TRBJ1-4	TRBV4-2
TGTGCCAGCAGTGACTCGTCGCGGGGGCATGGCTACACCTTC	CASSDSSRGHGYTF	.	.	TRBJ1-2	TRBV6-4
TGTGCCAGCAGCTTGGGAGGAGCGGGAGTGACAGATACGCAGTATTTT	CASSLGGAGVTDTQYF	TRBD2	.	TRBJ2-3	TRBV5-4
TGTGCCAGCAGTACGGACAGGGGGAGCAATCAGCCCCAGCATTTT	CASSTDRGSNQPQHF	TRBD1	.	TRBJ1-5	TRBV6-5
TGTGCCTGGAGTAATGAAGAGGAGGGTCGCTACACCTTC	CAWSNEEEGRYTF	.	.	TRBJ1-2	TRBV30
TGTGCCAGCAGCCAAGATCTCACGGCAGGGCGTCACGGCTACACCTTC	CASSQDLTAGRHGYTF	.	.	TRBJ1-2	TRBV3-1/TRBV3-2
TGTGCCAGCACCTCGACAGGCTCCTATAATTCACCCCTCCACTTT	CASTSTGSYNSPLHF	.	.	TRBJ1-6	TRBV28
TGTGCCAGTAGTCGGACAGGGAAGAACACCGGGGAGCTGTTTTTT	CASSRTGKNTGELFF	TRBD1	.	TRBJ2-2	TRBV19
TGTGCCAGCAGCCCTTTAAAGCAGCTAGCGGAGCCCAATGAGCAGTTCTTC	CASSPLKQLAEPNEQFF	TRBD2	.	TRBJ2-1	TRBV4-2